This TCR beta chain appears in the sequencing data of a study of control samples from healthy donors and cancer patients. The assay was immunoSEQ multiplex PCR, and TCRdb's table has in-frame clones only and misses some. The sample includes some 65,000 clones, approximately 84% of them seen just once. After removal of 5 bases from V and 2 bases from J, the junction contained 5 bases not matched to a gene. In germline, CDR1 is SGHVS, CDR2 FQNEAQ. The CDR3 length is 14 residues. The sequencing input was PBMCs. The chain recombines TRBV7-8 with TRBJ2-5; 7 nucleotides match TRBD1. The origin of this receptor is a woman aged 45-59 years with lung cancer. Here the CDR3 DNA reads TGTGCCAGCAGCGTGACAGGGAATCAAGAGACCCAGTACTTC. Encoded protein: CASSVTGNQETQYF. The whole variable domain, remainder taken from reference TRBV7-8 and TRBJ2-5, is GAGVSQSPRYKVAKRGQDVALRCDPISGHVSLFWYQQALGQGPEFLTYFQNEAQLDKSGLPSDRFFAERPEGSVSTLKIQRTQQEDSAVYLCASSVTGNQETQYFGPGTRLLVL.